Listed below are T cell receptor beta chains from one sample, sequenced in a study of beta chain features in type 1 diabetes. Sequencing was performed with immunoSEQ multiplex PCR; in TCRdb, only in-frame clones are kept and a portion is missing. The top ten clones hold around 2.5% of a sample with under 150,000 clones, around a sixth of them seen once. The source material was central memory CD4+ T cells from blood. The receptor source for this set is a man between 18 and 35 years old with type 1 diabetes. CDR3s include the opening cysteine and the closing phenylalanine or tryptophan. D genes are given only for firm matches. The size of a clone is reported for some rows only, either as once, few or many, or as a class for expanded clones.

V gene	D gene	clone size	J gene	CDR3 DNA	CDR3 protein
TRBV11-2	TRBD2	few	TRBJ2-2	TGTGCCAGCAGCGCCCGCGGACTAGTCGGCGGGGAGCTGTTTTTT	CASSARGLVGGELFF
TRBV30	.	few	TRBJ1-1	TGTGCCTGGAGCTCAATGGGACAAGGGCGAACTGAAGCTTTCTTT	CAWSSMGQGRTEAFF
TRBV7-9	.	few	TRBJ2-7	TGTGCCAGCAGGGGCGGGGTGAGGTACGAGCAGTACTTC	CASRGGVRYEQYF
TRBV5-1	.	few	TRBJ2-1	TGCGCCAGCAGCCCCGACAGCTACAATGAGCAGTTCTTC	CASSPDSYNEQFF
TRBV29-1	.	.	TRBJ1-4	TGCAGCGCCCAGGGCTTGGGCGAAAAACTGTTTTTT	CSAQGLGEKLFF
TRBV6-5	.	few	TRBJ2-7	TGTGCCAGCGAATTAGGGGGGACAGCCTACGAGCAGTACTTC	CASELGGTAYEQYF
TRBV7-6	.	few	TRBJ1-1	TGTGCCAGCAGCTTAGTTGGGGGGATGAACACTGAAGCTTTCTTT	CASSLVGGMNTEAFF
TRBV6-1	.	few	TRBJ2-4	TGTGCCAGCAGAATTTGGGACATTCAGTACTTC	CASRIWDIQYF
TRBV5-1	.	.	TRBJ2-5	TGCGCCAGCAGCTTCGGGGGAGACCAAGAGACCCAGTACTTC	CASSFGGDQETQYF
TRBV15	TRBD2	.	TRBJ2-4	TGTGCCACCAGCAGAGAACCCACTAGCGTTGTAGCCAAAAACATTCAGTACTTC	CATSREPTSVVAKNIQYF
TRBV30	.	.	TRBJ1-3	TGTGCCTGGAGTCGGACAGTCTCTGGAAACACCATATATTTT	CAWSRTVSGNTIYF
TRBV29-1	TRBD1	few	TRBJ1-2	TGCAGCGTTGGACAGGGGATTAATGGCTACACCTTC	CSVGQGINGYTF
TRBV7-7	.	.	TRBJ2-1	TGTGCTAGCAGCTTAGAAATCGGGAGCCCCCTTGAGCAGTTCTTC	CASSLEIGSPLEQFF
TRBV4-3	TRBD1	few	TRBJ2-6	TGCGCCAGCAGCCAAGAACCCCCTCAACAGGGGACTGGGGCCAACGTCCTGACTTTC	CASSQEPPQQGTGANVLTF
TRBV9	TRBD1	.	TRBJ2-7	TGTGCCAGCAGCGTAGGGACAGGGGTCCCAACCTACGAGCAGTACTTC	CASSVGTGVPTYEQYF
TRBV7-2	.	.	TRBJ1-1	TGTGCCAGCAGCTTAGCGGGGACACTGAACACTGAAGCTTTCTTT	CASSLAGTLNTEAFF
TRBV19	.	many	TRBJ2-3	TGTGCCAGTAGTATCGGGGGAGTCACAGATACGCAGTATTTT	CASSIGGVTDTQYF
TRBV7-9	.	few	TRBJ2-5	TGTGCCGCAAGGGGGGAAGAGACCCAGTACTTC	CAARGEETQYF
TRBV18	.	.	TRBJ2-7	TGTGCCAGCTCACCAGACTTGAGCTCCTACGAGCAGTACTTC	CASSPDLSSYEQYF
TRBV29-1	.	few	TRBJ1-3	TGCAGCGTTACTAAGAGCTCTGGAAACACCATATATTTT	CSVTKSSGNTIYF
TRBV28	.	few	TRBJ1-1	TGTGCCAGCAGTTTAGGGGGCCAGGCCCTGGCTTTCTTT	CASSLGGQALAFF
TRBV6-5	.	few	TRBJ2-5	TGTGCCAGCAGTTCTTCTGGCGCAGGGGAAGAGACCCAGTACTTC	CASSSSGAGEETQYF
TRBV5-1	TRBD2	many	TRBJ2-1	TGCGCCAGCAGCTTGATGACTAGCGGGAGGGCCGGGAATGAGCAGTTCTTC	CASSLMTSGRAGNEQFF
TRBV5-4	.	.	TRBJ2-5	TGTGCCAGCAGAGGCGGGACCCAAGAGACCCAGTACTTC	CASRGGTQETQYF
TRBV7-6	.	many	TRBJ2-3	TGTGCCAGCAGCCGTTTGGTCACAGATACGCAGTATTTT	CASSRLVTDTQYF
TRBV7-8	.	.	TRBJ2-3	TGTGCCAGCAGCTTCGGCAGGGGCACAGATACGCAGTATTTT	CASSFGRGTDTQYF